The 21 T cell receptor beta chains reported below all come from one sample, sequenced in a study of T cells in Graves' hyperthyroidism and ophthalmopathy. There were TCR beta CDR3 regions amplified from RNA transcripts. Carried out on the TCR CDR3, a first-round RT-PCR used the HTBI primer set. TCRdb ran MiXCR on the multiplex PCR reads and lists one entry per CDR3 protein. Of 300,000 to 400,000 distinct CDR3 sequences listed, roughly 15% are singletons. The sequencing input was blood. The receptors here all came from a woman aged 30 to 39 with Graves' ophthalmopathy.

This clonotype appeared many times. The V gene is TRBV24-1, the J gene TRBJ2-7, with 9 bases matching TRBD1. CDR1 is KGHDR, CDR2 SFDVKD, per germline. J was trimmed by 3 bases and V by 5 bases; bases with no gene match: 4. The CDR3 has 14 residues. CDR3 sequence: CATSGGTGNYEQYF. CDR3 nucleotide sequence: TGTGCCACCAGTGGCGGGACAGGGAACTACGAGCAGTACTTC.

At least ten counts were recorded for this clonotype. The CDR3 DNA is TGCGCCAGCAGCTTGGGTGGACAAAGTGCAACTAATGAAAAACTGTTTTTT. This encodes CASSLGGQSATNEKLFF. The chain combines TRBV5-1 with TRBJ1-4; tentative D call: TRBD1 (5 bases). The CDR3 consists of 17 residues. V was cut by 0 bases and J by 0 bases, with 12 bases left in between. CDR1 is SGHRS, CDR2 YFSETQ, per germline.

This clonotype was counted a few times. This rearrangement joins TRBV20-1 to TRBJ2-5; D is perhaps TRBD2 (6 bases). V lost 6 bases to trimming and J lost 4 bases, with 12 bases between them. The CDR3 is made up of 12 amino acids. Germline-derived CDR1 and CDR2 are DFQATT and SNEGSKA (reference sequence). In nucleotides, the CDR3 is TGCAGTGCGGTACTAGCTCCAGAGACCCAGTACTTC. It encodes CSAVLAPETQYF.

On this clonotype: A much larger clonotype is one base distant, so this may be a read error. V is TRBV6-1 and J is TRBJ1-1; perhaps TRBD1 as D (6 bases). V was clipped by 6 bases and J by 0 bases, with 14 bases between them. Germline CDR1 reads MNHNS; CDR2 reads SASEGT. This CDR3 region has 15 residues. CDR3 sequence (DNA): TGTGCCAGCAGCCTACAGGACAGTTTGAACACTGAAGCTTTCTTT. Translated, it gives CASSLQDSLNTEAFF.

About this clonotype itself: This may be a read error: a much more frequent sequence differs by one nucleotide. The chain combines TRBV7-2 with TRBJ2-7; D is perhaps TRBD1 (6 bases). The CDR3 is 15 amino acids. Germline V CDR1 and CDR2: SGHTA, FQGNSA. The DNA for the CDR3 is TGTGCCGGCAGCCCTAACTTCCGGGACATCCACGAGCAGTACTTC. Amino acid sequence: CAGSPNFRDIHEQYF.

This clonotype has a count of ten or more. J is TRBJ2-7 and V is TRBV12-3 or TRBV12-4; 10 bases are shared with TRBD2. The CDR3 loop spans 14 amino acids. V lost 7 bases to trimming and J lost 3 bases; unmatched junction nucleotides: 6. The CDR3 DNA sequence: TGTGCCAGCAAACTAGCGGGGCGGAACTACGAGCAGTACTTC. Protein product: CASKLAGRNYEQYF.

The table lists this clonotype with many counts. The chain couples TRBV7-2 to TRBJ1-6; possibly TRBD1 for D (5 bases). CDR1 and CDR2 from the germline V gene are SGHTA and FQGNSA. V gave up 1 base and J gave up 0 bases, with 10 bases separating them. CDR3 length equals 17 residues. The CDR3 is CASSLGDGSSYNSPLHF. The CDR3 DNA reads as TGTGCCAGCAGCTTAGGGGACGGGAGCTCCTATAATTCACCCCTCCACTTT. Supplemented by reference TRBV7-2 and TRBJ1-6, the full variable domain reads GAGVSQSPSNKVTEKGKDVELRCDPISGHTALYWYRQSLGQGLEFLIYFQGNSAPDKSGLPSDRFSAERTGGSVSTLTIQRTQQEDSAVYLCASSLGDGSSYNSPLHFGNGTRLTVT.

The chain is built from TRBV13 and TRBJ2-2; 12 nucleotides match TRBD2. The germline gives CDR1 PRHDT, CDR2 FYEKMQ (reference sequence). J was trimmed by 1 base and V by 5 bases; bases with no gene match: 11. The length of the CDR3 is 19 residues. CDR3 sequence reads: CASSHSPGLAGENTGELFF. CDR3 coding DNA: TGTGCCAGCAGCCATTCTCCGGGACTAGCGGGCGAGAACACCGGGGAGCTGTTTTTT.

This clonotype was seen many times. This sequence joins TRBV29-1 and TRBJ2-3; TRBD2 matches 9 bases. Germline CDR1 SQVTM, CDR2 ANQGSEA. V was clipped by 7 bases and J by 3 bases; unmatched bases: 5. The CDR3 contains 13 residues. The CDR3 DNA follows: TGCAGCGCCGAAAGCGGGGGGACAGATACGCAGTATTTT. It specifies CSAESGGTDTQYF.

This clonotype was recorded many times. V gene TRBV11-2 combines with J gene TRBJ1-1, with D possibly matching TRBD1 (6 bases). Trimming cost V 5 bases and J 4 bases, with 17 bases left between them. CDR1 SGHAT and CDR2 FQNNGV come from the germline V gene. The CDR3 loop spans 15 amino acids. The DNA for the CDR3 is TGTGCCAGCAGCACAGCGACAGGTTGGTCCACTGAAGCTTTCTTT. It yields the protein CASSTATGWSTEAFF.

The V and J genes are TRBV5-1 and TRBJ2-6; unclear D gene. Deletions cut 4 bases from V and 0 bases from J, with 11 bases between. This CDR3 comprises 16 residues. Germline CDR1 and CDR2: SGHRS and YFSETQ. In DNA, the CDR3 is TGCGCCAGCAGCGTATTGACTGGCTCTGGGGCCAACGTCCTGACTTTC. This encodes CASSVLTGSGANVLTF. The full variable domain, its missing parts supplied by reference TRBV5-1 and TRBJ2-6, is KAGVTQTPRYLIKTRGQQVTLSCSPISGHRSVSWYQQTPGQGLQFLFEYFSETQRNKGNFPGRFSGRQFSNSRSEMNVSTLELGDSALYLCASSVLTGSGANVLTFGAGSRLTVL.

This clonotype has ten or more counts. This sequence joins TRBV30 and TRBJ2-3; the D gene is possibly TRBD1 (6 bases). The germline V and J ends were trimmed by 0 bases and 3 bases, with 13 bases remaining between them. This CDR3 is built from 15 residues. Germline CDR1 reads GTSNPN; CDR2 reads SVGIG (reference sequence). This chain's CDR3 is CAWSVRGRGTDTQYF. The CDR3 DNA reads as TGTGCCTGGAGTGTAAGGGGCAGGGGAACAGATACGCAGTATTTT.

This clonotype was recorded many times. The chain joins TRBV3-1 to TRBJ2-4; no definite D call. The V end lost 2 bases, the J end lost 2 bases, and 13 bases lay between the germline ends. The CDR3 is made up of 16 amino acids. Germline loops: CDR1 LGHDT, CDR2 YNNKEL (reference sequence). Written as DNA, the CDR3 is TGTGCCAGCAGCCAAAGTAACAGAGGCTCCAAAAACATTCAGTACTTC. Its protein product is CASSQSNRGSKNIQYF.

This clonotype was found many times. The CDR3 here is CASSPGPSGPQHF. CDR3 nucleotides: TGTGCCAGCAGCCCGGGACCTTCGGGGCCCCAGCATTTT. The rearrangement uses TRBV3-1 and TRBJ1-5; a weak D match, TRBD1 (5 bases). Germline V gives CDR1 LGHDT, CDR2 YNNKEL (reference sequence). The CDR3 runs 13 residues. V gave up 4 bases and J gave up 9 bases, with 13 bases separating them.

This clonotype was detected many times. The chain joins TRBV6-1 to TRBJ2-2, with 8 bases that match TRBD1. The CDR3 spans 15 residues. V lost 6 bases to trimming and J lost 0 bases; unmatched junction nucleotides: 3. CDR1 MNHNS and CDR2 SASEGT come from the germline V gene. For the CDR3, the DNA is TGTGCCAGCAGGAAGACAGGGGCGAACACCGGGGAGCTGTTTTTT. Translation: CASRKTGANTGELFF.

V and J are TRBV4-1 and TRBJ1-5; D remains unclear. V lost 0 bases and J lost 6, with 12 bases in between. Germline V gene sequence: CDR1 MGHRA, CDR2 YSYEKL. The CDR3 is 15 amino acids. For the CDR3, the DNA is TGCGCCAGCAGCCAAGACATGGGCGCGAGTCAGCCCCAGCATTTT. Amino acids: CASSQDMGASQPQHF.

This clonotype came up many times. The rearrangement uses TRBV5-1 and TRBJ1-4; the D gene is possibly TRBD1 (6 bases). Germline-derived CDR1 and CDR2 are SGHRS and YFSETQ. The CDR3 runs to 14 residues. The V and J ends lost 3 bases and 7 bases respectively, with 13 bases between them. This CDR3 reads CASSSGGSGEKLFF. The CDR3 DNA is TGCGCCAGCAGCTCCGGGGGCAGCGGTGAAAAACTGTTTTTT.

This clonotype was counted many times. The V call is TRBV14, the J call TRBJ2-3, with 8 bases that match TRBD1. From germline, CDR1 is SGHDN and CDR2 FVKESK. The CDR3 is 17 residues long. J gave up 2 bases and V 4 bases, and 11 bases lay outside the gene matches. CDR3 sequence (DNA): TGTGCCAGCAGCCCTCGACGGGACAGGACCTACACAGATACGCAGTATTTT. Translation gives CASSPRRDRTYTDTQYF.

The table lists this clonotype with many counts. V gene TRBV5-6 combines with J gene TRBJ2-1; 9 bases align to TRBD1. Germline CDR1 and CDR2: SGHDT and YYEEEE. J lost 3 bases, V lost 4 bases, and 5 bases had no gene match. The CDR3 consists of 15 residues. The CDR3 is CASSPVGQGYNEQFF. The DNA for the CDR3 is TGTGCCAGCAGCCCTGTGGGACAGGGCTACAATGAGCAGTTCTTC.

This clonotype was counted ten times or more. This chain uses TRBV6-1 with TRBJ2-3; tentatively, D is TRBD1 or TRBD2 (6 bases each). CDR1 is MNHNS, CDR2 SASEGT, per germline. V lost 7 bases, J lost 2 bases, and 16 bases lay in between. The CDR3 has 15 residues. The DNA of the CDR3 is TGTGCCAGCACTCGAGGAGGGGGATCCACAGATACGCAGTATTTT. It translates to CASTRGGGSTDTQYF.

This clonotype was counted only a few times. The gene calls are TRBV19 and TRBJ1-5, with D perhaps TRBD1 (5 bases). The CDR3 extends over 14 amino acids. V was clipped by 5 bases and J by 2 bases, with 10 bases between them. The germline gives CDR1 LNHDA, CDR2 SQIVND (reference sequence). CDR3 coding DNA: TGTGCCAGTAGTGAAGGGGCCGGCAATCAGCCCCAGCATTTT. Residues: CASSEGAGNQPQHF.